One sample yielded the 10 T cell receptor beta chains listed below, sequenced in a study of OX40 agonist ivuxolimab in advanced cancers. Assay: immunoSEQ multiplex PCR; the TCRdb copy retains only in-frame clones and omits some. The sample contains approximately 60,000 clones, 80% to 90% of which appear only once. The starting material was CD4+ or CD8+ T cells sorted from blood, obtained in a trial of the OX40 agonist ivuxolimab. All receptors come from an adult with an advanced solid tumor such as melanoma, head and neck, liver or kidney cancer.

The chain carries TRBV21-1 and TRBJ1-5. TRBV21-1 is marked as a pseudogene. The CDR3 is made up of 16 amino acids. The CDR3, as DNA: TGTGCCAACCCTGTGGGGGGGACTGGTAGCAATCAGCCCCAGCATTTT. It encodes CANPVGGTGSNQPQHF.

The V call is TRBV13, the J call TRBJ2-5; D might be TRBD2 (5 bases). With the DNA end fitting TRBJ2-7 better, the J assignment may be wrong. This CDR3 contains 12 residues. In germline, CDR1 is PRHDT, CDR2 FYEKMQ (reference sequence). The CDR3 region has the DNA TGTGCCAGCAGCTTAACCGGGAACGAGCAGTACTTC. Protein product: CASSLTGNEQYF.

The genes are TRBV19 and TRBJ2-3; 9 positions agree with TRBD2. Losses at the gene ends were 1 base for V and 4 bases for J; bases not matched to a gene: 3. The germline CDR1 and CDR2 sequences are LNHDA and SQIVND (reference sequence). CDR3 length: 15 amino acids. CDR3 sequence (DNA): TGTGCCAGTAGTATAGTGCGGGGGGGCCCAGATACGCAGTATTTT. It encodes CASSIVRGGPDTQYF.

The rearrangement uses TRBV9 and TRBJ1-2; the D gene is possibly TRBD1 (6 bases). With 5 bases removed from V and 4 bases from J, the gap between germline ends came to 12 bases. Germline V gives CDR1 SGDLS, CDR2 YYNGEE. This CDR3 has 13 amino acids. The CDR3 reads CASRRGPSYGYTF. The CDR3 DNA is TGTGCCAGCAGGCGGGGGCCTAGCTATGGCTACACCTTC.

The chain joins TRBV27 to TRBJ1-4; TRBD1 is a possible D gene (6 bases). In germline, CDR1 is MNHEY, CDR2 SMNVEV (reference sequence). The V end was cut by 4 bases, the J end by 3 bases, with 12 bases between. The length of the CDR3 is 15 residues. The CDR3 reads CASSSGGGANEKLFF. The CDR3 DNA reads as TGTGCCAGCAGTTCAGGAGGGGGGGCTAATGAAAAACTGTTTTTT.

Only one count was recorded for this clone. The rearrangement uses TRBV7-2 and TRBJ1-6, with D unclear. V was cut by 0 bases and J by 6 bases, with 9 bases left in between. Looked up from germline, CDR1 is SGHTA and CDR2 is FQGNSA. CDR3 length equals 15 residues. CDR3 loop: CASSLAGFRNSPLHF. Written as DNA, the CDR3 is TGTGCCAGCAGCTTAGCAGGGTTCCGTAATTCACCCCTCCACTTT. The variable domain in full, completed from reference TRBV7-2 and TRBJ1-6, reads GAGVSQSPSNKVTEKGKDVELRCDPISGHTALYWYRQSLGQGLEFLIYFQGNSAPDKSGLPSDRFSAERTGGSVSTLTIQRTQQEDSAVYLCASSLAGFRNSPLHFGNGTRLTVT.

The V call is TRBV7-2, the J call TRBJ2-5; possible D gene TRBD2, 5 bases. CDR1 is SGHTA and CDR2 is FQGNSA in the germline V gene. Between the trimmed V and J ends, which lost 2 bases and 7 bases, there was a span of 11 bases. The CDR3 covers 13 residues. DNA of the CDR3: TGTGCCAGCAGCTTACCTTCTGGGAGGACCCAGTACTTC. This translates into CASSLPSGRTQYF.

The chain uses TRBV10-3 and TRBJ2-2, with D possibly being TRBD1 (5 bases). The CDR3 consists of 13 residues. Trimming took off 5 bases at V and 3 bases at J, with 7 bases between the two ends. CDR1 is ENHRY and CDR2 is SYGVKD in the germline V gene. CDR3 sequence (DNA): TGTGCCATCAGTCAGGGATACACCGGGGAGCTGTTTTTT. This translates into CAISQGYTGELFF.

This clone came up a few times. The chain joins TRBV30 to TRBJ1-1, with TRBD1 as a possible D gene (5 bases). Trimming removed 4 bases at V and 10 bases at J, with 19 bases between. Germline V lookup: CDR1 GTSNPN, CDR2 SVGIG (reference sequence). CDR3 size: 13 residues. DNA for the CDR3: TGTGCCTGGAAGGGTGAGACAGCCTCTGGAGCTTTCTTT. Translated: CAWKGETASGAFF.

In this sample, this clone turned up once. The chain employs TRBV30 and TRBJ1-4; a possible D gene is TRBD1 (5 bases). CDR1 is GTSNPN, CDR2 SVGIG, per germline (reference sequence). Trimming stripped 5 bases from V and 7 bases from J, with 17 bases between. The CDR3 spans 14 residues. Here the CDR3 reads CAWSRGDGGEKLFF. In DNA form, the CDR3 reads TGTGCCTGGTCCCGGGGGGATGGTGGTGAAAAACTGTTTTTT.